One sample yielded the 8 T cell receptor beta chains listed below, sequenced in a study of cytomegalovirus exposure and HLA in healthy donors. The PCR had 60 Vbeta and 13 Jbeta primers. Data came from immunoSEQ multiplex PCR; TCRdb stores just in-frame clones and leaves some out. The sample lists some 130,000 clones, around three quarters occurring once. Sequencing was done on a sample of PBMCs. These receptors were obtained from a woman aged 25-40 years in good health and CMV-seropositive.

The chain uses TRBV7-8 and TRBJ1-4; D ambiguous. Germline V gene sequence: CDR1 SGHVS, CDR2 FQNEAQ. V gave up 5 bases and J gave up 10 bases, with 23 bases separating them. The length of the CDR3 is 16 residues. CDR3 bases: TGTGCCAGCAGCCACTCATCAATGGTGTCTGCAGGAAAACTGTTTTTT. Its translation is CASSHSSMVSAGKLFF. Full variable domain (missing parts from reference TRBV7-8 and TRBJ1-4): GAGVSQSPRYKVAKRGQDVALRCDPISGHVSLFWYQQALGQGPEFLTYFQNEAQLDKSGLPSDRFFAERPEGSVSTLKIQRTQQEDSAVYLCASSHSSMVSAGKLFFGSGTQLSVL.

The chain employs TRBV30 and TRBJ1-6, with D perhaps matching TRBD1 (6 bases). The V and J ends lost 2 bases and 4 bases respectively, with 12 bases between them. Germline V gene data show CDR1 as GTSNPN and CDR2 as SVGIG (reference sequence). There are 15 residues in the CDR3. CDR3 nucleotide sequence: TGTGCCTGGAGTACCTCCACAGGGTATAATTCACCCCTCCACTTT. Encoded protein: CAWSTSTGYNSPLHF.

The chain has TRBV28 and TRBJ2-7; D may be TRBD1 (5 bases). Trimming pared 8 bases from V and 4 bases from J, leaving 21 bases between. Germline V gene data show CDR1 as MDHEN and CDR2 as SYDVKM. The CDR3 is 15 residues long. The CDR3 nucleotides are TGTGCCAGCGGGTCGACAGAACTAAGCCAGTACGAGCAGTACTTC. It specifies CASGSTELSQYEQYF.

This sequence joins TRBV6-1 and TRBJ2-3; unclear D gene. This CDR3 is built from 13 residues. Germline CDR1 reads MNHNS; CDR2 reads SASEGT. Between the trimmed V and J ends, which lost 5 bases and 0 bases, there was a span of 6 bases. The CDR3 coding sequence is TGTGCCAGCAGTCTTCGGAGCACAGATACGCAGTATTTT. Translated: CASSLRSTDTQYF.

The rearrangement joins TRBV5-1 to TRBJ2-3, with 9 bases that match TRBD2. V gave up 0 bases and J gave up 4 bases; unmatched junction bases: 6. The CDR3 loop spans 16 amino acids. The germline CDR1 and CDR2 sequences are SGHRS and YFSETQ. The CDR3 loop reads CASSLVGGGASDTQYF. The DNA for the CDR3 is TGCGCCAGCAGCTTGGTGGGCGGGGGGGCCTCAGATACGCAGTATTTT. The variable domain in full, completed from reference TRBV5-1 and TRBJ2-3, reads KAGVTQTPRYLIKTRGQQVTLSCSPISGHRSVSWYQQTPGQGLQFLFEYFSETQRNKGNFPGRFSGRQFSNSRSEMNVSTLELGDSALYLCASSLVGGGASDTQYFGPGTRLTVL.

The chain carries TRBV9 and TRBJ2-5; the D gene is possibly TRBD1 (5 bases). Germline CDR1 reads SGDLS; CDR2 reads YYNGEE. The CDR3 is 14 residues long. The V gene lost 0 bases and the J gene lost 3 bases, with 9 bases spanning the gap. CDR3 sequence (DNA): TGTGCCAGCAGCGTAGGTTTAGGGGAAGAGACCCAGTACTTC. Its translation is CASSVGLGEETQYF.

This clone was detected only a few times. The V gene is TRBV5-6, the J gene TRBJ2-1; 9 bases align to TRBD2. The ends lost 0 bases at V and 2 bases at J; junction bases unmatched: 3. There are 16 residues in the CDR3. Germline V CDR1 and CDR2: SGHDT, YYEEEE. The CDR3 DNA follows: TGTGCCAGCAGCTTGGTAGCGGGGGTCACCTACAATGAGCAGTTCTTC. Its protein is CASSLVAGVTYNEQFF.

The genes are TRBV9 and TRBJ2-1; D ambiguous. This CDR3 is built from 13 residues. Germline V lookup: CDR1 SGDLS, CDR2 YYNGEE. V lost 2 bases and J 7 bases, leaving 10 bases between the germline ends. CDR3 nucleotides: TGTGCCAGCAGCGTGGGTAGCTCGAATGAGCAGTTCTTC. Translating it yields CASSVGSSNEQFF.